This TCR beta chain was recorded in a study of blood T cell repertoires in COVID-19. Germline V gives CDR1 SGHRS, CDR2 YFSETQ. The CDR3 has 15 amino acids. The germline V and J ends were trimmed by 3 bases and 1 base, with 11 bases remaining between them. Under the authors' procedure: Reference gene primer amplification yielded estimated nucleated cell counts. Clones were sequenced by immunoSEQ multiplex PCR, and TCRdb holds only the in-frame ones, with some missing. V, J and clone size reflect that table, while D and trimming were determined from the DNA. The data contain about 310,000 clones, roughly 87% of them singletons.

This chain uses TRBV5-1 with TRBJ1-3, with D possibly TRBD1 on 5 matching bases. The sample taken for sequencing was peripheral blood. This receptor was taken from a young man with active or convalescent COVID-19. The CDR3 DNA sequence: TGCGCCAGCAGCTCGGACACCTATTCTGGAAACACCATATATTTT. Protein product: CASSSDTYSGNTIYF.